The TCR beta chain described here comes from a study of cytomegalovirus exposure and HLA in healthy donors. The PCR was carried out with 60 Vbeta primers and 13 Jbeta primers. Libraries were prepared by immunoSEQ multiplex PCR; TCRdb keeps only in-frame clonotypes and omits some of them. The repertoire consists of approximately 55,000 clones, with around 82% occurring once and the leading ten covering 2.5%. A note on this clone: Its target is unknown.

General observations from the study: Later on, an analysis found that several of the most significant clusters appeared to be linked to common viral pathogens, which included parvovirus B19.

Input material: PBMCs. The source is a boy younger than 18 in good health and CMV-seropositive.

The CDR3 loop is CASSPGDRIVATNEKLFF. CDR3 nucleotide sequence: TGTGCCAGCAGCCCAGGGGACAGGATAGTTGCAACTAATGAAAAACTGTTTTTT. The rearrangement joins TRBV7-3 to TRBJ1-4, with 8 bases identical to TRBD1. In germline, CDR1 is SGHTA, CDR2 FQGTGA. The CDR3 extends over 18 amino acids. J was trimmed by 0 bases and V by 5 bases; bases with no gene match: 11.